The next 23 T cell receptor beta chains were all read from a single sample in a study of T cell responses to AZD1222 COVID-19 vaccine. Method: immunoSEQ multiplex PCR; TCRdb's copy keeps in-frame clones and lacks some. The sample holds roughly 140,000 clones; about 91% are singletons and the top ten take approximately 2.3%. The input for sequencing was peripheral blood, taken on day 0 of AZD1222 vaccination. The receptors were gathered from an adult in good health.

V is TRBV28 and J is TRBJ1-2; D call uncertain. The CDR3 sequence is 12 residues long. The germline CDR1 and CDR2 sequences are MDHEN and SYDVKM. V was shortened by 4 bases and J by 7 bases, with 10 bases between the two germline ends. The CDR3 reads CASSSPTGGYTF. The DNA of the CDR3 is TGTGCCAGCAGTTCCCCGACCGGTGGCTACACCTTC.

The genes are TRBV19 and TRBJ1-1; D not certain. The CDR3 is made up of 15 amino acids. CDR1 and CDR2 (germline): LNHDA, SQIVND (reference sequence). Trimming left V 3 bases short and J 1 base short, with 12 bases between. CDR3 coding DNA: TGTGCCAGTAGTATCTTGGGGTTGGGGAACACTGAAGCTTTCTTT. Translated, it gives CASSILGLGNTEAFF.

The chain employs TRBV9 and TRBJ1-1; 9 positions match TRBD1. J lost 6 bases, V lost 4 bases, and 4 bases had no gene match. Germline V CDR1 and CDR2: SGDLS, YYNGEE. The CDR3 sequence is 13 residues long. The CDR3 reads CASSPGTGPEAFF. The DNA of the CDR3 is TGTGCCAGCAGCCCAGGGACAGGGCCTGAAGCTTTCTTT.

This chain connects TRBV19 to TRBJ2-2; D perhaps matches TRBD1 (5 bases). The CDR3 is 15 residues long. The germline V gene has CDR1 LNHDA and CDR2 SQIVND (reference sequence). With 5 bases removed from V and 3 bases from J, the gap between germline ends came to 13 bases. CDR3 sequence (DNA): TGTGCCAGTAGTCTTAGGGGCTCGTACACCGGGGAGCTGTTTTTT. Translated, it gives CASSLRGSYTGELFF. Full variable domain (rest looked up from reference TRBV19 and TRBJ2-2): DGGITQSPKYLFRKEGQNVTLSCEQNLNHDAMYWYRQDPGQGLRLIYYSQIVNDFQKGDIAEGYSVSREKKESFPLTVTSAQKNPTAFYLCASSLRGSYTGELFFGEGSRLTVL.

In its sample, this clone was seen once. This chain uses TRBV30 with TRBJ1-1, with no clear D. V was trimmed by 1 base and J by 0 bases, leaving 6 bases between them. From germline, CDR1 is GTSNPN and CDR2 SVGIG (reference sequence). CDR3 length: 13 amino acids. Written as DNA, the CDR3 is TGTGCCTGGAGTGGGGTCATGAACACTGAAGCTTTCTTT. Translated: CAWSGVMNTEAFF.

This rearrangement joins TRBV28 to TRBJ1-1; 9 bases fit TRBD1. Per germline, CDR1 MDHEN and CDR2 SYDVKM. This CDR3 region has 15 residues. V lost 6 bases and J lost 5; bases outside the gene matches: 10. CDR3 DNA sequence: TGTGCCAGCAGCCCCGGAGGGACAGGGTATACTGAAGCTTTCTTT. This sequence encodes CASSPGGTGYTEAFF.

The gene calls are TRBV6-4 and TRBJ2-2; perhaps TRBD1 as D (7 bases). Germline V gene sequence: CDR1 MRHNA, CDR2 SNTAGT. The CDR3 is 13 amino acids. V was clipped by 5 bases and J by 7 bases, with 11 bases between them. CDR3 nucleotides: TGTGCCAGCAGTCGACAGGGAGGCGGGGAGCTGTTTTTT. Translation: CASSRQGGGELFF.

The genes are TRBV11-3 and TRBJ1-6; D is ambiguous. V shed 4 bases and J shed 10 bases, with 14 bases lying between them. The length of the CDR3 is 14 residues. CDR1 is SGHNT and CDR2 is YENEEA in the germline V gene. This chain's CDR3 is CASSSRGSGSPLHF. The CDR3 nucleotides read TGTGCCAGCAGCTCCAGAGGTTCTGGCTCACCCCTCCACTTT.

The V gene is TRBV19, the J gene TRBJ2-3; D possibly corresponds to TRBD2 (6 bases). In germline, CDR1 is LNHDA, CDR2 SQIVND (reference sequence). The CDR3 covers 13 residues. The germline V and J ends were trimmed by 6 bases and 9 bases, with 16 bases remaining between them. The CDR3 DNA reads TGTGCCAGTAGCGCGACCGCAGGGAGGACGCAGTATTTT. Amino acids: CASSATAGRTQYF.

The rearrangement joins TRBV6-8 to TRBJ1-1; D unresolved. The CDR3 has 13 residues. Trimming cost V 5 bases and J 0 bases, with 7 bases left between them. In germline, CDR1 is MNHGY, CDR2 SAAAGT. The CDR3 region is CASSVNMNTEAFF. The CDR3 DNA reads TGTGCCAGCAGTGTGAACATGAACACTGAAGCTTTCTTT.

This sequence joins TRBV7-8 and TRBJ1-2; D is undetermined. Germline values: CDR1 SGHVS, CDR2 FQNEAQ. This CDR3 is 13 amino acids long. V was cut by 5 bases and J by 1 base, with 8 bases left in between. This CDR3 is CASSETVNYGYTF. In nucleotides, the CDR3 is TGTGCCAGCAGCGAGACTGTTAACTATGGCTACACCTTC.

This rearrangement joins TRBV28 to TRBJ2-5; the D gene could be TRBD1 or TRBD2 (5 bases each). CDR1 and CDR2 from the germline V gene are MDHEN and SYDVKM. Deletions cut 4 bases from V and 5 bases from J, with 17 bases between. The CDR3 covers 15 residues. CDR3 nucleotide sequence: TGTGCCAGCAGTTGGCCCTCGGGACCGGGGGAGACCCAGTACTTC. It specifies CASSWPSGPGETQYF.

The gene calls are TRBV14 and TRBJ1-4; D is ambiguous. The length of the CDR3 is 13 residues. CDR1 and CDR2 from the germline V gene are SGHDN and FVKESK. V lost 1 base and J 7 bases, leaving 7 bases between the germline ends. CDR3 protein: CASSQVTSEKLFF. The CDR3 nucleotides are TGTGCCAGCAGCCAAGTAACTTCTGAAAAACTGTTTTTT.

This chain connects TRBV12-3 or TRBV12-4 to TRBJ2-7, with 9 bases aligning to TRBD2. This CDR3 has 13 amino acids. Unmatched junction bases numbered 3, after V lost 0 bases and J lost 9 bases. Here the CDR3 reads CASSLALAGRQYF. CDR3 DNA sequence: TGTGCCAGCAGTTTAGCCCTAGCGGGACGGCAGTACTTC.

The chain uses TRBV11-2 and TRBJ1-1; D possibly corresponds to TRBD1 (5 bases). This CDR3 has 17 residues. V lost 3 bases to trimming and J lost 1 base, with 18 bases between them. The V gene's germline CDR1 is SGHAT and CDR2 FQNNGV. CDR3 sequence: CASSLLIRVQRNTEAFF. The CDR3 DNA reads TGTGCCAGCAGCTTGTTGATCAGGGTTCAACGGAACACTGAAGCTTTCTTT. Using reference TRBV11-2 and TRBJ1-1 for the parts outside the CDR3, the full variable domain is EAGVAQSPRYKIIEKRQSVAFWCNPISGHATLYWYQQILGQGPKLLIQFQNNGVVDDSQLPKDRFSAERLKGVDSTLKIQPAKLEDSAVYLCASSLLIRVQRNTEAFFGQGTRLTVV.

This chain links TRBV9 with TRBJ1-1; no definite D call. Germline V gene sequence: CDR1 SGDLS, CDR2 YYNGEE. This CDR3 is 14 amino acids long. V was clipped by 0 bases and J by 5 bases, with 11 bases between them. Here the CDR3 reads CASSVGSQVTEAFF. CDR3 coding DNA: TGTGCCAGCAGCGTAGGGTCCCAGGTTACTGAAGCTTTCTTT.

The sample holds a few counts of this clone. The gene calls are TRBV6-5 and TRBJ1-4; D is ambiguous. The V end was cut by 5 bases, the J end by 4 bases, with 14 bases between. CDR3 length equals 15 residues. CDR1 is MNHEY, CDR2 SVGAGI, per germline. The CDR3 sequence: CASSRRSGYNEKLFF. The CDR3 DNA reads TGTGCCAGCAGTCGACGATCAGGCTATAATGAAAAACTGTTTTTT.

The chain combines TRBV6-1 with TRBJ1-5; D perhaps matches TRBD1 (5 bases). Germline CDR1 MNHNS, CDR2 SASEGT. CDR3 length: 13 residues. The V end was cut by 3 bases, the J end by 6 bases, with 9 bases between. DNA of the CDR3: TGTGCCAGCAGTGAGGGGACGGGTCAGCCCCAGCATTTT. Translated: CASSEGTGQPQHF.

CDR3 loop: CAWLEWTGGNQPQHF. As DNA, the CDR3 is TGTGCCTGGCTTGAGTGGACAGGGGGCAATCAGCCCCAGCATTTT. The rearrangement links TRBV30 to TRBJ1-5; 9 nucleotides line up with TRBD1. Trimming cost V 5 bases and J 2 bases; bases outside gene matches: 7. This CDR3 comprises 15 residues. Per germline, CDR1 GTSNPN and CDR2 SVGIG (reference sequence).

This chain connects TRBV6-2 or TRBV6-3 to TRBJ1-6; D remains unclear. CDR1 is MNHEY and CDR2 is SVGEGT in the germline V gene. With 2 bases removed from V and 6 bases from J, the gap between germline ends came to 17 bases. This CDR3 is 17 amino acids long. CDR3 DNA sequence: TGTGCCAGCAGTTACGCCGGACTTCCCGAGGGTAATTCACCCCTCCACTTT. Translating it yields CASSYAGLPEGNSPLHF.

The CDR3 sequence: CASRNRTGKGQYF. For the CDR3, the DNA is TGTGCCAGCAGAAACCGGACAGGGAAGGGGCAGTACTTC. J is TRBJ2-7 and V is TRBV12-3 or TRBV12-4; 8 nucleotides line up with TRBD1. Trimming removed 6 bases from V and 9 bases from J; junction bases left unmatched: 10. The CDR3 has 13 residues.

The chain employs TRBV6-1 and TRBJ2-7; D may correspond to TRBD1 or TRBD2 (6 bases each). CDR1 is MNHNS, CDR2 SASEGT, per germline. V was shortened by 1 base and J by 3 bases, with 10 bases between the two germline ends. CDR3 length: 14 amino acids. CDR3 loop: CASSEGGGGYEQYF. The CDR3 DNA is TGTGCCAGCAGTGAAGGAGGAGGGGGCTACGAGCAGTACTTC.

Only one count was recorded for this clone. V usage is TRBV30 and J usage is TRBJ2-5, with 8 nucleotides matching TRBD1. The CDR3 loop spans 14 amino acids. Germline V gives CDR1 GTSNPN, CDR2 SVGIG (reference sequence). J lost 1 base, V lost 8 bases, and 9 bases had no gene match. CDR3 nucleotides: TGTGCCGGGGGACAGGCGGGACGCCAAGAGACCCAGTACTTC. Translation gives CAGGQAGRQETQYF.